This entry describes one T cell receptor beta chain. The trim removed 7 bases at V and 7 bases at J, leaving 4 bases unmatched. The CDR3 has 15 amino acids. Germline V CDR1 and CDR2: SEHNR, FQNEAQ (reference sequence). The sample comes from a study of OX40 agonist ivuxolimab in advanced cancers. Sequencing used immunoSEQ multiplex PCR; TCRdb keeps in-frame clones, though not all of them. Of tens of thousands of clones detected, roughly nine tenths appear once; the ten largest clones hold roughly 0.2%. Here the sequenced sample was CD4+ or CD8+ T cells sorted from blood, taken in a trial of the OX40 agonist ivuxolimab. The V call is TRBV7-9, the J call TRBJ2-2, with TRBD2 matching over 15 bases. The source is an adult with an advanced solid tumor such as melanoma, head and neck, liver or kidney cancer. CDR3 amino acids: CASTGLAGGIGELFF. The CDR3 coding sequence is TGTGCCAGCACCGGACTAGCGGGGGGGATCGGGGAGCTGTTTTTT.